This T cell receptor (beta chain) stems from a study of beta chain features in type 1 diabetes. The CDR3 runs 13 residues. Trimming cost V 6 bases and J 9 bases, with 15 bases left between them. Per the germline V gene, CDR1 is MNHNS and CDR2 is SASEGT. What was sequenced were expressed TCRB transcripts, since all of the isolated RNA had been reverse transcribed. Here immunoSEQ multiplex PCR was the method, and the copy in TCRdb shows in-frame clones only, minus some. The sample yields around 130,000 clones, around 8.8% seen once. For this clone: Its target is not known.

General study points: TCRB CDR3 length was moderately but significantly reduced in all four CD4+ subsets of Type 1 diabetes patients.

The receptor was derived from a man aged 25-45 years with type 1 diabetes. The chain uses TRBV6-1 and TRBJ2-1, with no clear D. Sequencing used central memory CD4+ T cells from blood. For the CDR3, the DNA is TGTGCCAGCAGCCCTCGGGTGGCCGGTGAGCAGTTCTTC. It is translated as CASSPRVAGEQFF.